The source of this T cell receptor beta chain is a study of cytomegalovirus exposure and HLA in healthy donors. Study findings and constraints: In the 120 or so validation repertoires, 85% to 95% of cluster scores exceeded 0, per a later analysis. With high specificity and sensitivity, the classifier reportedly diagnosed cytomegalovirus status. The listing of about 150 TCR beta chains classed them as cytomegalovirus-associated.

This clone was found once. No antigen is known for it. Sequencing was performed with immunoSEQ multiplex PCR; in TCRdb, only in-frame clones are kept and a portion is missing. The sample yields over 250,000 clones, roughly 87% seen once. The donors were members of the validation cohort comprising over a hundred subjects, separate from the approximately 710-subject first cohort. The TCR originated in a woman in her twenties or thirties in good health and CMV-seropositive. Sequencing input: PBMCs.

The chain's CDR3 is CASSLWAGGSTGELFF. The CDR3 DNA is TGTGCCAGCAGCTTGTGGGCAGGGGGCAGCACCGGGGAGCTGTTTTTT. The chain employs TRBV5-6 and TRBJ2-2; TRBD1 matches at 8 bases. This CDR3 region has 16 residues. The V segment lost 1 base and the J segment 4 bases; nucleotides outside the gene matches: 6. Germline CDR1 is SGHDT and CDR2 is YYEEEE. Complete variable domain (other parts from reference TRBV5-6 and TRBJ2-2): DAGVTQSPTHLIKTRGQQVTLRCSPKSGHDTVSWYQQALGQGPQFIFQYYEEEERQRGNFPDRFSGHQFPNYSSELNVNALLLGDSALYLCASSLWAGGSTGELFFGEGSRLTVL.